This is a list of T cell receptor beta chains from one sample in a study of CD8+ T cells in alopecia areata. Assay used: immunoSEQ multiplex PCR; TCRdb lists only in-frame clones, some missing. The sample has around 270,000 clones; over 45% are singletons. The material sequenced was CD4+ T cells sorted from blood, taken at week 24, from a patient treated with tofacitinib. The receptor source for this set is a human donor with alopecia areata. CDR3s leave out the opening cysteine and the closing phenylalanine or tryptophan. A D gene is named only where the DNA matches it firmly.

V gene: TRBV14
D gene: -
J gene: TRBJ2-3
CDR3 protein: ASSPPGVDTQY

V gene: TRBV18
D gene: -
J gene: TRBJ2-7
CDR3 protein: ASSATTGFNEQY

V gene: TRBV7-2
D gene: -
J gene: TRBJ2-5
CDR3 protein: ASSIQETQY

V gene: TRBV2
D gene: TRBD1
J gene: TRBJ1-2
CDR3 protein: ASRDDRVNYGYT

V gene: TRBV30
D gene: -
J gene: TRBJ2-4
CDR3 protein: AWSDYQTGRGNIQY

V gene: TRBV9
D gene: -
J gene: TRBJ2-3
CDR3 protein: ASSPRASVADTQY

V gene: TRBV19
D gene: TRBD2
J gene: TRBJ2-1
CDR3 protein: ASSVVASGGSEQF

V gene: TRBV30
D gene: -
J gene: TRBJ1-4
CDR3 protein: AWSPKGGPNEKLF

V gene: TRBV27
D gene: -
J gene: TRBJ1-4
CDR3 protein: ASRPRGSGEKLF

V gene: TRBV29-1
D gene: -
J gene: TRBJ1-2
CDR3 protein: SDGGNYGYT

V gene: TRBV4-1
D gene: -
J gene: TRBJ1-5
CDR3 protein: ASSQDLDPGQPQH

V gene: TRBV28
D gene: -
J gene: TRBJ2-7
CDR3 protein: ASLGENPGVKY

V gene: TRBV2
D gene: -
J gene: TRBJ1-2
CDR3 protein: ASTGEGALFDYT

V gene: TRBV5-1
D gene: -
J gene: TRBJ2-3
CDR3 protein: ASSLGASTDTQY

V gene: TRBV2
D gene: -
J gene: TRBJ1-5
CDR3 protein: ASSANWVSNQPQH

V gene: TRBV4-1
D gene: -
J gene: TRBJ2-3
CDR3 protein: ASSQARFIDTQY

V gene: TRBV28
D gene: TRBD2
J gene: TRBJ2-5
CDR3 protein: ASSLHGTGLAGDTTQY

V gene: TRBV30
D gene: -
J gene: TRBJ2-2
CDR3 protein: AWSFSRDGTGELF

V gene: TRBV29-1
D gene: TRBD1
J gene: TRBJ1-4
CDR3 protein: SLPGTGTNEKLF

V gene: TRBV6-5
D gene: TRBD1
J gene: TRBJ1-6
CDR3 protein: ASSDGTASPLH

V gene: TRBV30
D gene: TRBD1
J gene: TRBJ2-5
CDR3 protein: AWAGTGNQETQY

V gene: TRBV30
D gene: -
J gene: TRBJ1-2
CDR3 protein: AWAAGDNGYT

V gene: TRBV7-2
D gene: -
J gene: TRBJ1-1
CDR3 protein: ASSSRTAYNTEAF

V gene: TRBV19
D gene: TRBD1
J gene: TRBJ2-2
CDR3 protein: ASTTGAHSTGELF

V gene: TRBV5-1
D gene: TRBD1
J gene: TRBJ2-3
CDR3 protein: ASGADRASTDTQY

V gene: TRBV30
D gene: -
J gene: TRBJ2-7
CDR3 protein: AWSRIGGAPSYEQY

V gene: TRBV7-9
D gene: -
J gene: TRBJ2-3
CDR3 protein: ASSLDFTTDTQY

V gene: TRBV4-3
D gene: -
J gene: TRBJ1-2
CDR3 protein: ASSPGAGEYGYT

V gene: TRBV23-1
D gene: TRBD1
J gene: TRBJ2-7
CDR3 protein: ASSQEDRGEQY

V gene: TRBV2
D gene: -
J gene: TRBJ1-6
CDR3 protein: ASSRQENSPLH

V gene: TRBV30
D gene: TRBD1
J gene: TRBJ1-1
CDR3 protein: ASIPLTGKAEAF

V gene: TRBV6-4
D gene: TRBD2
J gene: TRBJ2-3
CDR3 protein: ASSELAGALNTQY

V gene: TRBV7-6
D gene: -
J gene: TRBJ2-1
CDR3 protein: ASSSWDQEQF

V gene: TRBV1
D gene: -
J gene: TRBJ1-4
CDR3 protein: TSSQDSGVATNEKLF

V gene: TRBV29-1
D gene: TRBD1
J gene: TRBJ2-3
CDR3 protein: SSGGTGGRTDTQY

V gene: TRBV5-1
D gene: TRBD2
J gene: TRBJ2-7
CDR3 protein: ASRPTPGTSGGEQY

V gene: TRBV7-6
D gene: -
J gene: TRBJ2-3
CDR3 protein: ASSLEATGTQY

V gene: TRBV7-9
D gene: -
J gene: TRBJ1-5
CDR3 protein: ASSLQGRNQPQH

V gene: TRBV5-1
D gene: -
J gene: TRBJ2-2
CDR3 protein: ASSSLRLTGELF

V gene: TRBV9
D gene: -
J gene: TRBJ1-4
CDR3 protein: ASSFRATNEKLF

V gene: TRBV9
D gene: -
J gene: TRBJ2-2
CDR3 protein: ASTPSSEVGELF

V gene: TRBV7-6
D gene: TRBD1
J gene: TRBJ2-3
CDR3 protein: ASSPGQGFEGTDTQY

V gene: TRBV2
D gene: TRBD1
J gene: TRBJ1-6
CDR3 protein: ASLNNGQGIGSPLH

V gene: TRBV6-6
D gene: -
J gene: TRBJ1-1
CDR3 protein: ASSPSSGEAF

V gene: TRBV9
D gene: -
J gene: TRBJ2-3
CDR3 protein: ASSVEEGSGRGTDTQY

V gene: TRBV5-1
D gene: -
J gene: TRBJ2-7
CDR3 protein: ASSLEGSGYEQY

V gene: TRBV25-1
D gene: -
J gene: TRBJ1-2
CDR3 protein: ASNHREYGYT

V gene: TRBV6-5
D gene: -
J gene: TRBJ1-2
CDR3 protein: ASSYSGVGDYGYT

V gene: TRBV25-1
D gene: TRBD1
J gene: TRBJ1-1
CDR3 protein: ASRAIGQGDTEAF

V gene: TRBV6-1
D gene: -
J gene: TRBJ2-4
CDR3 protein: AGGTHSQY

V gene: TRBV27
D gene: TRBD1
J gene: TRBJ1-2
CDR3 protein: ASSPGADRGEGYT